The 25 T cell receptor beta chains below come from one sample, sequenced in a study of T cells in Graves' hyperthyroidism and ophthalmopathy. Using RNA transcripts as the source, TCR beta CDR3 regions were amplified. Primed by the HTBI set, a first-round RT-PCR was run on the TCR CDR3. TCRdb called the multiplex PCR reads again in MiXCR, with one record for every CDR3 protein. The repertoire has roughly 570,000 distinct CDR3 sequences, less than 20% of them found once; the top ten carry about 7%. Specimen: blood. These receptors were taken from a woman younger than 45 with Graves' hyperthyroidism.

Comments on this clonotype: This may be a read error: a much more frequent sequence differs by one nucleotide. This chain joins TRBV7-2 and TRBJ2-1; D not resolved. This CDR3 is 15 amino acids long. Trimming shortened V by 2 bases and J by 4 bases, and 12 bases separated the two germline ends. Per germline, CDR1 SGHTA and CDR2 FQGNSA. The CDR3 protein is CTSSLRDSRYNEQFF. The DNA of the CDR3 is TGTACCAGCAGCTTACGAGACTCAAGATACAATGAGCAGTTCTTC. Full variable domain (remainder filled in from reference TRBV7-2 and TRBJ2-1): GAGVSQSPSNKVTEKGKDVELRCDPISGHTALYWYRQSLGQGLEFLIYFQGNSAPDKSGLPSDRFSAERTGGSVSTLTIQRTQQEDSAVYLCTSSLRDSRYNEQFFGPGTRLTVL.

Many counts were recorded for this clonotype. This chain links TRBV12-3 or TRBV12-4 with TRBJ2-3; 7 bases map to TRBD2. After removal of 0 bases from V and 4 bases from J, the junction contained 4 bases not matched to a gene. This CDR3 region has 15 residues. CDR3 DNA: TGTGCCAGCAGTTTAGCGGGAGGGACCCCAGATACGCAGTATTTT. Protein product: CASSLAGGTPDTQYF.

This clonotype has a count of ten or more. V usage is TRBV30 and J usage is TRBJ1-1; a possible D gene is TRBD1 (5 bases). This CDR3 comprises 13 residues. Germline V gene sequence: CDR1 GTSNPN, CDR2 SVGIG (reference sequence). V lost 4 bases, J lost 4 bases, and 13 bases lay in between. In DNA, the CDR3 is TGTGCCTGGATGGGACTTGGCCTCACTGAAGCTTTCTTT. Residues: CAWMGLGLTEAFF.

The table lists this clonotype with a few counts. The V gene is TRBV6-1, the J gene TRBJ2-7, with D perhaps TRBD1 (5 bases). The CDR3 runs to 13 residues. V dropped 7 bases and J dropped 3 bases, with 13 bases sitting between them. Germline-derived CDR1 and CDR2 are MNHNS and SASEGT. The CDR3 bases are TGTGCCAGCAAAGAACAGGACCGCTACGAGCAGTACTTC. Protein sequence: CASKEQDRYEQYF.

This clonotype was seen more than once but under ten times. The V gene is TRBV28, the J gene TRBJ2-7, with TRBD2 matching 9 bases. Germline V gene data show CDR1 as MDHEN and CDR2 as SYDVKM. V gave up 5 bases and J gave up 0 bases; unmatched junction bases: 8. There are 16 residues in the CDR3. The CDR3 reads CASSPRGGSPSYEQYF. The CDR3 DNA is TGTGCCAGCAGTCCGCGGGGGGGTTCGCCCTCCTACGAGCAGTACTTC. Looking up the rest from reference TRBV28 and TRBJ2-7 gives the full variable domain: DVKVTQSSRYLVKRTGEKVFLECVQDMDHENMFWYRQDPGLGLRLIYFSYDVKMKEKGDIPEGYSVSREKKERFSLILESASTNQTSMYLCASSPRGGSPSYEQYFGPGTRLTVT.

The rearrangement joins TRBV25-1 to TRBJ1-4, with a possible D match to TRBD1 (5 bases). The CDR3 is made up of 14 amino acids. V dropped 6 bases and J dropped 5 bases, with 13 bases sitting between them. Germline CDR1 reads MGHDK; CDR2 reads SYGVNS. CDR3 bases: TGTGCCAGCAGCGGGGCAGACTGGAATGAAAAACTGTTTTTT. Translation gives CASSGADWNEKLFF.

The chain links TRBV6-4 to TRBJ2-5; D may be TRBD1 (6 bases). Per germline, CDR1 MRHNA and CDR2 SNTAGT. The CDR3 length is 14 residues. V was trimmed by 6 bases and J by 5 bases, leaving 16 bases between them. The CDR3 sequence: CASSEDTGSETQYF. DNA for the CDR3: TGTGCCAGCAGCGAAGATACAGGGTCCGAGACCCAGTACTTC.

At least ten counts were recorded for this clonotype. The genes are TRBV18 and TRBJ1-2; weak D call: TRBD1 (6 bases). There are 12 residues in the CDR3. The germline V gene encodes CDR1 KGHSH and CDR2 LQKENI. The ends were cut back, 6 bases at V and 7 bases at J, with 12 bases in the middle. CDR3 protein: CASSPGDGGYTF. In DNA, the CDR3 is TGTGCCAGCTCGCCAGGGGACGGTGGCTACACCTTC.

This clonotype occurred many times. The V call is TRBV12-3 or TRBV12-4, the J call TRBJ2-2; 8 bases map to TRBD2. Trimming cost V 5 bases and J 3 bases; bases outside gene matches: 5. The CDR3 is made up of 15 amino acids. The CDR3 DNA is TGTGCCAGCAGTGTGACACTAGCGGACACCGGGGAGCTGTTTTTT. It specifies CASSVTLADTGELFF.

This clonotype has a count of ten or more. The gene calls are TRBV29-1 and TRBJ2-1; TRBD2 might be the D (5 bases). The CDR3 runs 13 residues. Germline CDR1 and CDR2: SQVTM and ANQGSEA. V lost 6 bases, J lost 8 bases, and 17 bases lay in between. CDR3 coding DNA: TGCAGCGTCGGGGAGTGGCCGCCCTATGAGCAGTTCTTC. Protein product: CSVGEWPPYEQFF.

This clonotype was recorded at least ten times. The rearrangement joins TRBV28 to TRBJ2-7; 8 positions agree with TRBD1. With 6 bases clipped from V and 3 bases from J, the junction kept 4 bases outside the gene matches. This CDR3 is 13 amino acids long. Germline V gene lookup returns CDR1 MDHEN and CDR2 SYDVKM. In DNA, the CDR3 is TGTGCCAGCAGCTCCGGACAGGGCTACGAGCAGTACTTC. Protein sequence: CASSSGQGYEQYF.

This clonotype was detected only a few times. The chain recombines TRBV29-1 with TRBJ2-2; 11 nucleotides align to TRBD1. CDR3 length: 14 residues. Germline lookup yields CDR1 SQVTM and CDR2 ANQGSEA. CDR3 sequence reads: CSLGGQGGTGELFF. DNA of the CDR3: TGCAGTCTCGGGGGACAGGGGGGAACCGGGGAGCTGTTTTTT.

There are many counts of this clonotype. The V call is TRBV28, the J call TRBJ2-7, with D unclear. The CDR3 length is 11 residues. The V gene's germline CDR1 is MDHEN and CDR2 SYDVKM. Trimming cost V 5 bases and J 3 bases, with 5 bases left between them. The CDR3: CASSDFYEQYF. In nucleotides, the CDR3 is TGTGCCAGCAGTGACTTCTACGAGCAGTACTTC.

This rearrangement joins TRBV14 to TRBJ1-2; TRBD1 matches 7 bases. This CDR3 has 15 amino acids. CDR1 SGHDN and CDR2 FVKESK come from the germline V gene. The trim removed 1 base at V and 5 bases at J, leaving 7 bases unmatched. The CDR3 DNA follows: TGTGCCAGCAGCCAAGTGGACAGGATCTGGTATGGCTACACCTTC. Translated: CASSQVDRIWYGYTF.

This clonotype has at least ten counts. This rearrangement joins TRBV7-2 to TRBJ2-1; D may correspond to TRBD1 or TRBD2 (5 bases each). The CDR3 is 13 residues long. Germline V lookup: CDR1 SGHTA, CDR2 FQGNSA. Trimming took 1 base from V and 15 from J, leaving 16 bases between them. CDR3 nucleotide sequence: TGTGCCAGCAGCTTAGGCGAGGGGACGGTTCCGTTCTTC. It yields the protein CASSLGEGTVPFF.

This clonotype appeared many times. The V gene is TRBV7-9, the J gene TRBJ2-1, with 8 bases fitting TRBD1. There are 18 residues in the CDR3. Germline assignment: CDR1 SEHNR and CDR2 FQNEAQ (reference sequence). After removal of 5 bases from V and 2 bases from J, the junction contained 14 bases not matched to a gene. This CDR3 is CASSPPGQGTGTYNEQFF. The DNA of the CDR3 is TGTGCCAGCAGCCCTCCAGGCCAGGGGACAGGTACCTACAATGAGCAGTTCTTC.

CDR3 nucleotide sequence: TGTGCCAGCAGCCAAGGGGTGCAGGGCCCCTACGAGCAGTACTTC. Its translation is CASSQGVQGPYEQYF. This sequence joins TRBV4-2 and TRBJ2-7; perhaps TRBD1 as D (5 bases). The CDR3 loop spans 15 amino acids. V shed 1 base and J shed 2 bases, with 12 bases lying between them. The germline CDR1 and CDR2 sequences are LGHNA and YNFKEQ.

This clonotype was detected ten times or more. This sequence joins TRBV18 and TRBJ1-4, with D uncertain. This CDR3 spans 14 amino acids. Trimming removed 5 bases at V and 2 bases at J, with 9 bases between. Per the germline V gene, CDR1 is KGHSH and CDR2 is LQKENI. The CDR3 nucleotides are TGTGCCAGCTCAGCCGACACTACTAATGAAAAACTGTTTTTT. Protein product: CASSADTTNEKLFF. Full variable domain (rest looked up from reference TRBV18 and TRBJ1-4): NAGVMQNPRHLVRRRGQEARLRCSPMKGHSHVYWYRQLPEEGLKFMVYLQKENIIDESGMPKERFSAEFPKEGPSILRIQQVVRGDSAAYFCASSADTTNEKLFFGSGTQLSVL.

V usage is TRBV4-2 and J usage is TRBJ2-1; possibly TRBD1 for D (6 bases). The CDR3 covers 18 residues. V was cut by 0 bases and J by 7 bases, with 22 bases left in between. Germline V gene data show CDR1 as LGHNA and CDR2 as YNFKEQ. This CDR3 is CASSQEPVGGGRGNEQFF. In DNA, the CDR3 is TGTGCCAGCAGCCAAGAACCTGTCGGTGGGGGTAGGGGGAATGAGCAGTTCTTC.

This clonotype was seen only once. The chain is built from TRBV4-1 and TRBJ1-2; TRBD1 matches 7 bases. The germline V gene has CDR1 MGHRA and CDR2 YSYEKL. J gave up 4 bases and V 1 base, and 9 bases lay outside the gene matches. The CDR3 runs 16 residues. Here the CDR3 reads CASSQGPGTASYGYTF. Written as DNA, the CDR3 is TGCGCCAGCAGCCAAGGTCCCGGGACAGCTTCCTATGGCTACACCTTC.

This clonotype was seen repeatedly, ten times or more. This chain links TRBV6-1 with TRBJ1-5; D not certain. The germline V gene encodes CDR1 MNHNS and CDR2 SASEGT. V gave up 0 bases and J gave up 7 bases, with 10 bases separating them. This CDR3 is built from 14 residues. DNA for the CDR3: TGTGCCAGCAGTGAAGCGTACATATCCCAGCCCCAGCATTTT. It is translated as CASSEAYISQPQHF.

The rearrangement joins TRBV12-3 or TRBV12-4 to TRBJ2-7, with 7 bases identical to TRBD1. V shed 6 bases and J 6 bases; nucleotides not matched to a gene: 5. This CDR3 is built from 12 residues. The CDR3 loop reads CASRRQGFEQYF. CDR3 in DNA: TGTGCCAGCAGGAGACAGGGCTTCGAGCAGTACTTC.

In this sample, this clonotype turned up many times. A junction boundary mismatches the germline segment, possibly from a read error. This rearrangement joins TRBV27 to TRBJ1-2, with D possibly matching TRBD1 (5 bases). This CDR3 region has 13 residues. Germline values: CDR1 MNHEY, CDR2 SMNVEV (reference sequence). DNA for the CDR3: TGCGCCAGCAGCTTTGACAGTAACTATGGCTACACCTTC. Translation: CASSFDSNYGYTF.

Ten or more counts support this clonotype. V and J are TRBV12-3 or TRBV12-4 and TRBJ2-1; maybe TRBD2 (6 bases). V shed 3 bases and J shed 6 bases, with 21 bases lying between them. The CDR3 has 17 residues. The CDR3 DNA is TGTGCCAGCAGTTTTGGGGTGGGCGGGGAGCGCGGCAATGAGCAGTTCTTC. Translation gives CASSFGVGGERGNEQFF.

This chain joins TRBV12-3 or TRBV12-4 and TRBJ2-2; 8 bases match TRBD1. The CDR3 sequence is 16 residues long. V shed 6 bases, J shed 2 bases, and the junction held 8 bases outside the gene matches. In nucleotides, the CDR3 is TGTGCCAGCAGCCGCAACGGACAGGGTAACACCGGGGAGCTGTTTTTT. Translation: CASSRNGQGNTGELFF.